A selection of T cell receptor beta chains follows, all from one sample in a study of PD-L1 blockade in urothelial cancer. The table came from immunoSEQ multiplex PCR; TCRdb's copy has only in-frame clones and leaves some out. The table includes some 120,000 clones, about 84% detected once. Sequencing used PBMCs, obtained around atezolizumab (anti-PD-L1) treatment. The receptors were sampled from a man between 50 and 59 years old with urothelial cancer. Both conserved end residues are part of each CDR3. The order of the fields is V gene, J gene, clone size, D gene, CDR3 DNA, CDR3 protein. The D gene is left open where the match is weak. Clone size is not always given. Where it is, it says once, few, many or a class for expanded clones.

>TRBV5-5|TRBJ1-1|.|.
TGTGCCAGCAGCCAAACAGGGATGTTGCACACTGAAGCTTTCTTT
CASSQTGMLHTEAFF
>TRBV9|TRBJ1-4|few|.
TGTGCCAGCAGCGTAGGGGGGGTAAGGACTAATGAAAAACTGTTTTTT
CASSVGGVRTNEKLFF
>TRBV6-6|TRBJ1-2|few|.
TGTGCCAGCAGTTCGGACTATGGCTACACCTTC
CASSSDYGYTF
>TRBV28|TRBJ2-2|few|.
TGTGCCAGCAGTTTAATCCGCGGGGTCTCCGGGGAGCTGTTTTTT
CASSLIRGVSGELFF
>TRBV18|TRBJ2-7|.|TRBD2
TGTGCCAGCTCACCATTATCTAGCGGAGGCTACGAGCAGTACTTC
CASSPLSSGGYEQYF
>TRBV5-1|TRBJ2-2|.|TRBD1
TGCGCCAGCAGCTTGTGGTCCCACACAGGGGTCGGCGCCGGGGAGCTGTTTTTT
CASSLWSHTGVGAGELFF
>TRBV5-1|TRBJ2-1|.|.
TGCGCCAGCAGCTTTGGACACGACGATGAGCAGTTCTTC
CASSFGHDDEQFF
>TRBV9|TRBJ1-1|.|.
TGTGCCAGCAGCGTAGAATCTATAGGGCGGGGTTCGAACACTGAAGCTTTCTTT
CASSVESIGRGSNTEAFF
>TRBV28|TRBJ1-5|once|.
TGTGCCAGCAGCCTGGGGCAGGGTAATCAGCCCCAGCATTTT
CASSLGQGNQPQHF
>TRBV5-1|TRBJ2-1|.|TRBD2
TGCGCCAGCAGCTTGCGGGCCTCGCGGGAGGGCCATGAGCAGTTCTTC
CASSLRASREGHEQFF
>TRBV2|TRBJ1-2|.|TRBD1
TGTGCCAGCAGTGAAGCGGGAAGGACAGGAGGTTATGGCTACACCTTC
CASSEAGRTGGYGYTF